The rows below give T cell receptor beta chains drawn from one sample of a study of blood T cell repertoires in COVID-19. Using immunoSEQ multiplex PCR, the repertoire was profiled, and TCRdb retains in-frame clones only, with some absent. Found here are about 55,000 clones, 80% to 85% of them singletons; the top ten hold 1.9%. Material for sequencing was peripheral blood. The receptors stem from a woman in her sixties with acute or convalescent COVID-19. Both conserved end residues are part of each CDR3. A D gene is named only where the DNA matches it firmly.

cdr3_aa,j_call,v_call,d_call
CASSVRSSLRVFGYEQYF,TRBJ2-7,TRBV5-1,NA
CASSPLAGGTTGELFF,TRBJ2-2,TRBV18,TRBD2
CASSQLGQGRRLAKNIQYF,TRBJ2-4,TRBV4-1,TRBD1
CASGLTAHSPLHF,TRBJ1-6,TRBV12-5,NA
CASSVGLLGEQYF,TRBJ2-7,TRBV9,NA
CASSPRPGTHSTDTQYF,TRBJ2-3,TRBV9,NA
CASSYSTGDETQYF,TRBJ2-5,TRBV6-6,NA
CASSPKLREGNEQFF,TRBJ2-1,TRBV7-9,TRBD2
CASSTAFGRVFEPQHF,TRBJ1-5,TRBV19,NA
CASSPSNTGELFF,TRBJ2-2,TRBV3-1/TRBV3-2,NA
CASSLDRPTNYGYTF,TRBJ1-2,TRBV6-5,TRBD1
CASSLNRGTPSDTEAFF,TRBJ1-1,TRBV28,TRBD1
CASRPGDNYGYTF,TRBJ1-2,TRBV7-8,NA
CASSEAGPKNIQYF,TRBJ2-4,TRBV25-1,NA
CSLLLDTQYF,TRBJ2-3,TRBV20-1,NA
CASSPGRRVTQYF,TRBJ2-5,TRBV3-1/TRBV3-2,NA
CASSQGGASNQPQHF,TRBJ1-5,TRBV18,NA
CASSYLGQGAYEQYF,TRBJ2-7,TRBV6-2/TRBV6-3,TRBD1
CASSPTRDRSYEQYF,TRBJ2-7,TRBV5-4,NA
CATSRDPNRGNSPLHF,TRBJ1-6,TRBV15,TRBD1
CASRRGRGYTEAFF,TRBJ1-1,TRBV27,TRBD1
CASSLEMTAEAFF,TRBJ1-1,TRBV5-1,NA
CATSRIGETQYF,TRBJ2-5,TRBV15,NA
CASSLSPWTADGYTF,TRBJ1-2,TRBV27,NA
CASRQGGRNNEQFF,TRBJ2-1,TRBV3-1/TRBV3-2,TRBD2
CASSLGLASGSVHEQYF,TRBJ2-7,TRBV5-1,TRBD2
CASRESGGTEAFF,TRBJ1-1,TRBV10-2,NA
CADEGADGYTF,TRBJ1-2,TRBV19,TRBD1
CASSDRGYEQYF,TRBJ2-7,TRBV6-1,NA
CASSYIRAGGYNEQFF,TRBJ2-1,TRBV6-5,TRBD2
CASRPAFGGYNEQFF,TRBJ2-1,TRBV7-2,NA
CASSSILGGGNQPQHF,TRBJ1-5,TRBV28,NA
CASSHGAGVDYEQYF,TRBJ2-7,TRBV18,TRBD2
CASKASGEETQYF,TRBJ2-5,TRBV19,TRBD2
CASSGQRSTGANVLTF,TRBJ2-6,TRBV2,NA
CAWSGNQGLANYGYTF,TRBJ1-2,TRBV30,NA
CASTAENTGELFF,TRBJ2-2,TRBV2,NA
CATSRHGGRRTSRTDTQYF,TRBJ2-3,TRBV15,TRBD2
CASSPSGTGGLGTEAFF,TRBJ1-1,TRBV18,TRBD1
CASSWRTAAFNQPQHF,TRBJ1-5,TRBV5-8,NA
CASSADRGRNEKLFF,TRBJ1-4,TRBV2,TRBD1
CASSLSKPPSVIYF,TRBJ1-3,TRBV28,NA
CASSLLEGGPLTEQFF,TRBJ2-1,TRBV14,TRBD2
CASSATETYEQYF,TRBJ2-7,TRBV5-1,NA
CASRLTGGTEAFF,TRBJ1-1,TRBV7-8,TRBD1
CASSVEPNSYNSPLHF,TRBJ1-6,TRBV9,NA
CASSLEFIGNTIYF,TRBJ1-3,TRBV7-9,NA
CASSIGVPGYGYTF,TRBJ1-2,TRBV19,NA
CASSYSGTSGGSETQYF,TRBJ2-5,TRBV11-3,TRBD2
CATRLAGVTDTQYF,TRBJ2-3,TRBV2,TRBD2
CASSQGTNTEAFF,TRBJ1-1,TRBV4-1,NA
CASSPMGGSGNTIYF,TRBJ1-3,TRBV9,NA
CASSVSGTGAGKLFF,TRBJ1-4,TRBV2,TRBD1
CASSAPPDGYTF,TRBJ1-2,TRBV5-1,NA
CASSLAYLGGGIDTQYF,TRBJ2-3,TRBV5-1,NA